Presented here are 4 T cell receptor beta chains from one specimen sequenced in a study of blood T cell repertoires in COVID-19. Method: immunoSEQ multiplex PCR; TCRdb's copy keeps in-frame clones and lacks some. The profile shows around 250,000 clones, approximately 89% of them singletons. Specimen: peripheral blood. The receptors were gathered from a woman aged 60-70 years who had recovered from COVID-19.

The chain combines TRBV6-5 with TRBJ2-7, with D possibly TRBD2 on 5 matching bases. Germline V gene sequence: CDR1 MNHEY, CDR2 SVGAGI. The CDR3 runs to 11 residues. V was pared by 5 bases and J by 9 bases, with 11 bases between. The CDR3: CASSPSRGQYF. In DNA, the CDR3 is TGTGCCAGCAGTCCTTCTCGGGGGCAGTACTTC.

The genes are TRBV3-1 (or the pseudogene TRBV3-2) and TRBJ1-2, with 8 bases identical to TRBD1. This CDR3 spans 16 amino acids. In germline, CDR1 is LGHDT, CDR2 YNNKEL (reference sequence). J was trimmed by 2 bases and V by 1 base; bases with no gene match: 6. CDR3 DNA sequence: TGTGCCAGCAGCCAAGGATCACAGGGGGGAAACTATGGCTACACCTTC. Amino acid sequence: CASSQGSQGGNYGYTF.

This chain joins TRBV7-3 and TRBJ2-1; TRBD1 matches 10 bases. The CDR3 consists of 14 residues. CDR1 is SGHTA, CDR2 FQGTGA, per germline. V lost 6 bases, J lost 9 bases, and 8 bases stayed unmatched. This CDR3 is CASRLRQGASEQFF. In DNA, the CDR3 is TGTGCCAGCAGGCTTCGACAGGGGGCCAGTGAGCAGTTCTTC. The variable domain in full, completed from reference TRBV7-3 and TRBJ2-1, reads GAGVSQTPSNKVTEKGKYVELRCDPISGHTALYWYRQSLGQGPEFLIYFQGTGAADDSGLPNDRFFAVRPEGSVSTLKIQRTERGDSAVYLCASRLRQGASEQFFGPGTRLTVL.

V usage is TRBV19 and J usage is TRBJ2-1; TRBD1 matches at 7 bases. CDR3 size: 13 residues. V gave up 5 bases and J gave up 6 bases; unmatched junction bases: 4. Germline CDR1 LNHDA, CDR2 SQIVND (reference sequence). CDR3 amino acids: CASSPRGRNEQFF. CDR3 nucleotide sequence: TGTGCCAGTAGTCCTAGGGGGCGCAATGAGCAGTTCTTC.